This note documents a single T cell receptor (beta chain) sequence. Its specificity is unknown. Amplified material comprised TCR beta CDR3 regions derived from RNA transcripts. HTBI primers served in a first-round RT-PCR, which a second-round multiplex PCR followed. Via MiXCR, TCRdb re-called the multiplex PCR reads, giving one row per CDR3 protein. The sample lists over a million distinct CDR3 sequences, less than 45% seen once, with around 10% in the top ten. This sample was included in a study of Graves' ophthalmopathy and Graves' hyperthyroidism. Germline V lookup: CDR1 SEHNR, CDR2 FQNEAQ (reference sequence). The CDR3 is 17 amino acids. Trimming removed 0 bases at V and 3 bases at J, with 18 bases between. The hyperthyroidism patients had a new diagnosis of under 2 months' duration and were aged 18 to 65. Pregnant or lactating patients and those with other autoimmune diseases or uncontrolled infections were excluded.

Whole-study findings and limits: Blood also held most thyroid clonotypes expanded above 0.001 frequency. A model of 13 signatures distinguished ophthalmopathy from stable hyperthyroidism at around 90% sensitivity and 81.08% specificity.

This TCR came from an adult man with Graves' hyperthyroidism. The chain couples TRBV7-9 to TRBJ2-7; maybe TRBD2 (6 bases). The specimen sequenced was peripheral blood or thyroid tissue (not recorded which). The CDR3 protein is CASSLALLSGENYEQYF. CDR3 coding DNA: TGTGCCAGCAGCTTAGCGCTACTTTCGGGGGAAAACTACGAGCAGTACTTC.